One sample yielded the 11 T cell receptor beta chains listed below, sequenced in a study of blood T cells in healthy people across ages. With a J-beta primer mix and a sample-barcoded 5' primer, a second PCR ran roughly 6 to 11 cycles. Using its own MiXCR run on the 5' RACE reads, TCRdb lists one record per CDR3 protein. In the table there are about 1.8 million distinct CDR3 sequences, about 50% of which are singletons. Sequenced material: blood. The receptors derive from a woman between 40 and 55 years old in good health.

J is TRBJ2-5 and V is TRBV27; D perhaps matches TRBD2 (5 bases). Per the germline V gene, CDR1 is MNHEY and CDR2 is SMNVEV (reference sequence). Trimming removed 4 bases from V and 11 bases from J, with 26 bases in between. The CDR3 loop spans 16 amino acids. In DNA form, the CDR3 reads TGTGCCAGCAGTTCCCTAGCCAAACTTTACTACAATGAGCAGTACTTC. It specifies CASSSLAKLYYNEQYF.

This chain connects TRBV6-2 or TRBV6-3 to TRBJ2-3, with 7 bases matching TRBD2. V shed 5 bases and J 3 bases; nucleotides not matched to a gene: 11. The CDR3 covers 16 residues. Germline values: CDR1 MNHEY, CDR2 SVGEGT. CDR3 nucleotides: TGTGCCAGCAGTCCCCTCAGACCAGCGGGGACAGATACGCAGTATTTT. It translates to CASSPLRPAGTDTQYF.

A word on this clonotype: A read error is possible here, since a much larger clone lies one base away. This chain uses TRBV6-5 with TRBJ2-2, with TRBD1 as a possible D gene (6 bases). The germline gives CDR1 MNHEY, CDR2 SVGAGI. The CDR3 is 16 amino acids. The CDR3 coding sequence is TGTGCCAGCGGTTACTCGAAGGACAGTAACACCGGGGAGCTGTTTTTT. Amino acids: CASGYSKDSNTGELFF.

The rearrangement joins TRBV20-1 to TRBJ2-1; tentatively, D is TRBD1 (6 bases). The CDR3 totals 14 residues. Germline V gene sequence: CDR1 DFQATT, CDR2 SNEGSKA (reference sequence). Trimming shortened V by 6 bases and J by 3 bases, and 15 bases separated the two germline ends. The CDR3 region has the DNA TGCAGTGCCTTCTCATCAGGGGACTACAATGAGCAGTTCTTC. Translated: CSAFSSGDYNEQFF.

The rearrangement joins TRBV27 to TRBJ2-1; D tentatively fits TRBD1 or TRBD2 (5 bases each). V gave up 3 bases and J gave up 5 bases, with 11 bases separating them. The CDR3 consists of 14 residues. Germline V gives CDR1 MNHEY, CDR2 SMNVEV (reference sequence). CDR3 in amino acids: CASSLGETHNEQFF. In DNA, the CDR3 is TGTGCCAGCAGTTTGGGGGAAACCCACAATGAGCAGTTCTTC.

This clonotype was recorded a few times. The chain recombines TRBV7-2 with TRBJ2-1; 11 positions agree with TRBD2. The V gene end was trimmed by 4 bases and the J gene end by 5 bases; junction bases not matched to a gene: 10. Germline values: CDR1 SGHTA, CDR2 FQGNSA. CDR3 length equals 17 residues. This CDR3 is CASSSASGGTEDNEQFF. DNA for the CDR3: TGTGCCAGCAGCTCCGCTAGCGGGGGGACCGAGGACAATGAGCAGTTCTTC.

This clonotype came up a few times. The chain joins TRBV3-1 to TRBJ2-4; D remains ambiguous. The CDR3 extends over 14 amino acids. In germline, CDR1 is LGHDT, CDR2 YNNKEL (reference sequence). Between the trimmed V and J ends, which lost 1 base and 1 base, there was a span of 5 bases. In nucleotides, the CDR3 is TGTGCCAGCAGCCAAGGGAAGGCCAAAAACATTCAGTACTTC. It is translated as CASSQGKAKNIQYF.

As to this clonotype: At one end, the junction sequence differs from germline, possibly due to a read error. This sequence joins TRBV6-5 and TRBJ1-4, with D unresolved. Germline assignment: CDR1 MNHEY and CDR2 SVGAGI. The CDR3 has 17 residues. CDR3 protein: CDSSYSRPGTNGEKLFF. The DNA of the CDR3 is TGTGACAGCAGTTACTCGCGGCCCGGAACAAACGGGGAAAAACTGTTTTTT.

In this sample, this clonotype turned up many times. The rearrangement links TRBV6-5 to TRBJ2-5, with D maybe TRBD2 (6 bases). Trimming left V 6 bases short and J 2 bases short, with 7 bases between. The CDR3 covers 12 residues. Germline-derived CDR1 and CDR2 are MNHEY and SVGAGI. The CDR3 coding sequence is TGTGCCAGCAGCCGGGGGCAAGAGACCCAGTACTTC. Its protein is CASSRGQETQYF.

This chain links TRBV15 with TRBJ2-5; D gene unclear. Trimming pared 0 bases from V and 11 bases from J, leaving 16 bases between. CDR1 is LNHNV and CDR2 is YYDKDF in the germline V gene (reference sequence). The CDR3 loop spans 14 amino acids. CDR3 sequence reads: CATSRDFSFNEQYF. CDR3 nucleotide sequence: TGTGCCACCAGCAGAGACTTCAGTTTTAATGAGCAGTACTTC.

J is TRBJ1-4 and V is TRBV28, with D perhaps matching TRBD1 (6 bases). The CDR3 runs 15 residues. V lost 5 bases and J lost 3, with 13 bases in between. Germline values: CDR1 MDHEN, CDR2 SYDVKM. The CDR3 DNA reads as TGTGCCAGCAGTGGCTCAACAGGGCCTAATGAAAAACTGTTTTTT. Encoded protein: CASSGSTGPNEKLFF.